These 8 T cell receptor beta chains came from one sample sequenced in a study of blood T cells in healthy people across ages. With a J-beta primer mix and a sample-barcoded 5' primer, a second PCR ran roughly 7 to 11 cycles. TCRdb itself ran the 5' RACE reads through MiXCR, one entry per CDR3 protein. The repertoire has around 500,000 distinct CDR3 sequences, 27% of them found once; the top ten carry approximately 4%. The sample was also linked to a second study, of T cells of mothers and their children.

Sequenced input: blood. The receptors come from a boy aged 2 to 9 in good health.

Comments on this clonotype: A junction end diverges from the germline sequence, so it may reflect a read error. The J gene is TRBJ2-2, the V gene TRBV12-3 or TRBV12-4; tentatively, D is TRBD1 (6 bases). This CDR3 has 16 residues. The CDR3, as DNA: TGTGCCAGCAGTTGGATTGGGACATCATCCACCGGGGAGCTGTCTTTT. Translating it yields CASSWIGTSSTGELSF.

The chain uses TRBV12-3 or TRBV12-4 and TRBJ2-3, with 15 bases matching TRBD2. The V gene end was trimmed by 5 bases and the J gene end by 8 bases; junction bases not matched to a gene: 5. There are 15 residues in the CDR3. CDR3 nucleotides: TGTGCCAGCAGTGGGACTAGCGGGGGGATTGGTACGCAGTATTTT. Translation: CASSGTSGGIGTQYF.

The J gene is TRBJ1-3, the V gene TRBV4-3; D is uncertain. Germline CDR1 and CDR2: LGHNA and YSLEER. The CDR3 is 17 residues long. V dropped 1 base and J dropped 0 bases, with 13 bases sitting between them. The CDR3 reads CASSQGGRSDSGNTIYF. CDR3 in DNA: TGCGCCAGCAGCCAAGGTGGGCGCAGCGACTCTGGAAACACCATATATTTT.

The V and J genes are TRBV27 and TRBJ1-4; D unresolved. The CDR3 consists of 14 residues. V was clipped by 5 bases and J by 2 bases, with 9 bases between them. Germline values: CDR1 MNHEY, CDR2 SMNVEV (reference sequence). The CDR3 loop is CASSKWQTNEKLFF. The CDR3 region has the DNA TGTGCCAGCAGTAAATGGCAGACTAATGAAAAACTGTTTTTT.

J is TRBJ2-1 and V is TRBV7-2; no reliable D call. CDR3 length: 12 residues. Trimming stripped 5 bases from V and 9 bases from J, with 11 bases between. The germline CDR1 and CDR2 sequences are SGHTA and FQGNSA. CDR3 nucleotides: TGTGCCAGCAGCCGAGTCCGTGCTGAGCAGTTCTTC. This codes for CASSRVRAEQFF. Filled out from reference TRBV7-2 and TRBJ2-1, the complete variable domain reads GAGVSQSPSNKVTEKGKDVELRCDPISGHTALYWYRQSLGQGLEFLIYFQGNSAPDKSGLPSDRFSAERTGGSVSTLTIQRTQQEDSAVYLCASSRVRAEQFFGPGTRLTVL.

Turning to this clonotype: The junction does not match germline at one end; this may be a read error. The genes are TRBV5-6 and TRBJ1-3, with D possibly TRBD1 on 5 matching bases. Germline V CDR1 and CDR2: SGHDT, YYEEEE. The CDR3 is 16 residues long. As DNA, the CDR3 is TGTGCCAGCAGTTTGGTTGGGGCCAGCTCTGGAAACACCATATATTTT. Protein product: CASSLVGASSGNTIYF. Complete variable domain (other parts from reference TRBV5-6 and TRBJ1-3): DAGVTQSPTHLIKTRGQQVTLRCSPKSGHDTVSWYQQALGQGPQFIFQYYEEEERQRGNFPDRFSGHQFPNYSSELNVNALLLGDSALYLCASSLVGASSGNTIYFGEGSWLTVV.

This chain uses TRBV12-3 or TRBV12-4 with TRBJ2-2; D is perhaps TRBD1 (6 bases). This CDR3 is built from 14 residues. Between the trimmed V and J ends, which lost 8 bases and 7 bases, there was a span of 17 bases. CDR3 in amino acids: CASQEQGAGGELFF. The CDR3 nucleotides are TGTGCCAGCCAAGAACAGGGAGCCGGCGGGGAGCTGTTTTTT.

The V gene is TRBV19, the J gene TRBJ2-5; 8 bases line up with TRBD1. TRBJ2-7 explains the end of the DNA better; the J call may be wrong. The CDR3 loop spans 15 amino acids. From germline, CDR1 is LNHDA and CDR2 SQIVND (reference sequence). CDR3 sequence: CASSFRDRNSYEQYF. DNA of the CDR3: TGTGCCAGTAGTTTCCGGGACAGGAACTCCTACGAGCAGTACTTC.